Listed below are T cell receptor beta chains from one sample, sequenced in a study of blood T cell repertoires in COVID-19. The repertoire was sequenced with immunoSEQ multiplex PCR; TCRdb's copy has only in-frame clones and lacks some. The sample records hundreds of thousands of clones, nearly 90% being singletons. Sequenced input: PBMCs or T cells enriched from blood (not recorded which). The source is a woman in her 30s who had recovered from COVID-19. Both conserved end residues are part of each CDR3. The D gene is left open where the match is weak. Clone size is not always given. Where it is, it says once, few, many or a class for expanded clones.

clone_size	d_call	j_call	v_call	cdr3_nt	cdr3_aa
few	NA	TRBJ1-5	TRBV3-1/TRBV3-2	TGTGCCAGCAGCCAAGACAGTTATAGCAATCAGCCCCAGCATTTT	CASSQDSYSNQPQHF
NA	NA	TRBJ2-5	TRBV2	TGTGCCAGCAGTGTCCGGGACCAAGAGACCCAGTACTTC	CASSVRDQETQYF
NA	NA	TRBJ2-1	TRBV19	TGTGCCAGTACCACAGGGCCAAGTGAGCAGTTCTTC	CASTTGPSEQFF
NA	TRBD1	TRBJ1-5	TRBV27	TGTGCCAACTCATCCAGGGGGAAGGAGAGCAATCAGCCCCAGCATTTT	CANSSRGKESNQPQHF
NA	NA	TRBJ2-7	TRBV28	TGTGCCAGCAGTTTCGCCGCTATAGCCTACGAGCAGTACTTC	CASSFAAIAYEQYF
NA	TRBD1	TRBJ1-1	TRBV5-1	TGCGCCAGCAGTAAATTGGGACAGACGAACACTGAAGCTTTCTTT	CASSKLGQTNTEAFF
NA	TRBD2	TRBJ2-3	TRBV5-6	TGTGCCAGCAGCGCGCCTAGCGGAGATACGCAGTATTTT	CASSAPSGDTQYF
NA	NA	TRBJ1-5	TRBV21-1	TGTGCCAGCAGGGGGTCAGGGCGCTTTTGCAATCAGCCCCAGCATTTT	CASRGSGRFCNQPQHF
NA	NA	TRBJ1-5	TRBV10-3	TGTGCCATCAGGGAGGACAGCCGCCAGCCCCAGCATTTT	CAIREDSRQPQHF
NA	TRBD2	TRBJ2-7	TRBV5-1	TGCGCCAGCAGCTTGGGAGGACTAGCGAGTGAGCAGTACTTC	CASSLGGLASEQYF